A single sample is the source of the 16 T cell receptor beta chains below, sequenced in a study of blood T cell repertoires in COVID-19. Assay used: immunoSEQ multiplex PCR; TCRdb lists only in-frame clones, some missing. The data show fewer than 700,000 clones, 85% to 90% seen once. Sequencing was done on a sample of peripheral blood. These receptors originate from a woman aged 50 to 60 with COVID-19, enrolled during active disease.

Here the CDR3 reads CASRRTELNEKLFF. CDR3 nucleotide sequence: TGTGCCAGCAGACGGACAGAGCTTAATGAAAAACTGTTTTTT. The chain joins TRBV2 to TRBJ1-4; TRBD1 might be the D (6 bases). This CDR3 has 14 amino acids. V lost 6 bases to trimming and J lost 4 bases, with 12 bases between them. Germline V gene data show CDR1 as SNHLY and CDR2 as FYNNEI.

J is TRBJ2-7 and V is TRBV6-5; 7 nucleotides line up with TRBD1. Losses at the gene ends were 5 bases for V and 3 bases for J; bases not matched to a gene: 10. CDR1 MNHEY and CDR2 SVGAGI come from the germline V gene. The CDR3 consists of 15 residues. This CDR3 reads CASSRPSGGGYEQYF. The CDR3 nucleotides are TGTGCCAGCAGTAGACCTTCAGGGGGTGGCTACGAGCAGTACTTC.

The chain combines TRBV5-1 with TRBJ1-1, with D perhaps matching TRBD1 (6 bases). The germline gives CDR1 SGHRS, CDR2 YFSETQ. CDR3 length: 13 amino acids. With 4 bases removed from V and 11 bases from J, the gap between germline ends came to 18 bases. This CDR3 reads CASSADSRLVAFF. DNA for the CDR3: TGCGCCAGCAGCGCGGACAGCCGGCTAGTTGCTTTCTTT.

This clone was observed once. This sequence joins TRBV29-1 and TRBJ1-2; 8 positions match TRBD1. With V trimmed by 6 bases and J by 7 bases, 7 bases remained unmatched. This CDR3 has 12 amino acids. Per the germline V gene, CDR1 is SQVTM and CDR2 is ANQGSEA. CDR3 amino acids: CSVPGTGAGYTF. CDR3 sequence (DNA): TGCAGCGTCCCGGGGACAGGCGCTGGCTACACCTTC.

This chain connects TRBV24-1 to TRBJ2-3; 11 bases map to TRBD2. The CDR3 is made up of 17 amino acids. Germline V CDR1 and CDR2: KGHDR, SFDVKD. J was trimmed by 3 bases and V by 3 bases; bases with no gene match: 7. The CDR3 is CATSDRLAGGLTDTQYF. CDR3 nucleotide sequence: TGTGCCACCAGTGATCGGCTAGCGGGGGGTCTAACAGATACGCAGTATTTT.

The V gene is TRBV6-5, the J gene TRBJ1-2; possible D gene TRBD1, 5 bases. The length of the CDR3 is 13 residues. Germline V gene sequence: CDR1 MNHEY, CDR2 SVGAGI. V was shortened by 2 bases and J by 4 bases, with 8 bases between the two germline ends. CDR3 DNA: TGTGCCAGCAGTTACGACAGTACCTATGGCTACACCTTC. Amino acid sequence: CASSYDSTYGYTF.

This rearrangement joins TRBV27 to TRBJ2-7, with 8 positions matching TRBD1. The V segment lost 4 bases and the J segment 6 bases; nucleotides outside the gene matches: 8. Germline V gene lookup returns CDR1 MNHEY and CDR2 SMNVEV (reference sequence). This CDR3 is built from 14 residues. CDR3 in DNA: TGTGCCAGCAGTTGGGGCGGGACAGGCAGCGAGCAGTACTTC. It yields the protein CASSWGGTGSEQYF.

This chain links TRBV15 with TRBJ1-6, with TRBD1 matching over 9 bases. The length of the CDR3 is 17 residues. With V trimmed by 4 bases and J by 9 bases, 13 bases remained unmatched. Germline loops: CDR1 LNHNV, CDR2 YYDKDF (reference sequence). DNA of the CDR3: TGTGCCACCAGCAACTCCCCCGGGACAGGGCTGATTTCACCCCTCCACTTT. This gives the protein CATSNSPGTGLISPLHF.

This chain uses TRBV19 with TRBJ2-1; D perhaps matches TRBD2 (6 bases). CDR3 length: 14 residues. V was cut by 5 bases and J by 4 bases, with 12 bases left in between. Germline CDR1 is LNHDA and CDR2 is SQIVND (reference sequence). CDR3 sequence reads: CASSGGLLYNEQFF. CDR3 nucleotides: TGTGCCAGTAGTGGCGGACTACTTTACAATGAGCAGTTCTTC.

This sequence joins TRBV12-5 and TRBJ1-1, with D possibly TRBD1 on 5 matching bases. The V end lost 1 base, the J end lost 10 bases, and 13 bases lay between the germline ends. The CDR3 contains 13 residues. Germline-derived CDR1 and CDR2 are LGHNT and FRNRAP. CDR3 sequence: CASGLDGGSRAFF. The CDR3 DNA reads TGTGCTAGTGGTTTGGACGGGGGAAGTAGAGCTTTCTTT.

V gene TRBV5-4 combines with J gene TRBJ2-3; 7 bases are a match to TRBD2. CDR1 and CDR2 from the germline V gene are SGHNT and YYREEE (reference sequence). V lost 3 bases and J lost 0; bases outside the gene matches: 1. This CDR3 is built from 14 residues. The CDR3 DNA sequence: TGTGCCAGCAGCTGGGGGGGGAGCACAGATACGCAGTATTTT. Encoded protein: CASSWGGSTDTQYF.

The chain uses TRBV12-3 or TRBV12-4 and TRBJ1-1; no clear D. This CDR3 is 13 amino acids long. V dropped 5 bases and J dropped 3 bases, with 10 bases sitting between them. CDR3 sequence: CASSLNRYTEAFF. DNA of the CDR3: TGTGCCAGCAGTCTCAACAGATACACTGAAGCTTTCTTT.

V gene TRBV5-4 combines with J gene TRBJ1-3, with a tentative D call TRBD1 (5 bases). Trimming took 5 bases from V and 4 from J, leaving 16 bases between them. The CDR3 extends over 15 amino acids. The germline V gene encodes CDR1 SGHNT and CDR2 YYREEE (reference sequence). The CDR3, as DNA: TGTGCCAGCAGTTACTCCCCAGGGATGGGAAACACCATATATTTT. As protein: CASSYSPGMGNTIYF.

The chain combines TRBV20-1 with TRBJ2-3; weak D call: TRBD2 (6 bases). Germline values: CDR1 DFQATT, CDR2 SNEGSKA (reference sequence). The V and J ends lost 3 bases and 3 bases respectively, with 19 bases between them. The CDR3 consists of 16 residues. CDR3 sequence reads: CSASGGVAAETDTQYF. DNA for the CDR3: TGCAGTGCTAGTGGGGGAGTAGCGGCTGAGACAGATACGCAGTATTTT.

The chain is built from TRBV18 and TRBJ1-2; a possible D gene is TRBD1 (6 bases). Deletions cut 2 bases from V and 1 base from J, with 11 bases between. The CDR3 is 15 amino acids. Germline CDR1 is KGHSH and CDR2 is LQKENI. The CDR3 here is CASSPGQIYNYGYTF. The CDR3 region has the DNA TGTGCCAGCTCACCAGGACAGATATATAACTATGGCTACACCTTC. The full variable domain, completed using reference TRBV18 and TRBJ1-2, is NAGVMQNPRHLVRRRGQEARLRCSPMKGHSHVYWYRQLPEEGLKFMVYLQKENIIDESGMPKERFSAEFPKEGPSILRIQQVVRGDSAAYFCASSPGQIYNYGYTFGSGTRLTVV.

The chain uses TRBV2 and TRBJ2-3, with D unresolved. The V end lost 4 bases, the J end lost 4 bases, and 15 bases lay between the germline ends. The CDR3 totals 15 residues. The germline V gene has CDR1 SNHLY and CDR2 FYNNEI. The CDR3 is CASSAYGSVADTQYF. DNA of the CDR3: TGTGCCAGCAGTGCTTACGGTTCCGTCGCAGATACGCAGTATTTT.